This note documents a single TCR beta chain sequence. Its antigen remains unknown. TCRdb keeps only in-frame clones here, not all; method: immunoSEQ multiplex PCR. The sample has 55,000 to 75,000 clones; about nine tenths are singletons. This record belongs to a study of T cells in localized non-small cell lung cancer. Study-level points and caveats: A higher density of T cells in blood coincided with extended overall survival. Heterogeneity remains possible because sequencing was limited to only one tumor region.

The material was peripheral blood, obtained before any cancer treatment. The TCR comes from a man aged 35 to 70 with stage I lung adenocarcinoma.

CDR3 in amino acids: CASSFQEGTQYF. In nucleotides, the CDR3 is TGTGCCAGCAGCTTCCAGGAGGGGACCCAGTACTTC. This chain connects TRBV11-2 to TRBJ2-5, with D tentatively TRBD2 (6 bases). The ends were cut back, 3 bases at V and 7 bases at J, with 9 bases in the middle. The V gene's germline CDR1 is SGHAT and CDR2 FQNNGV. The CDR3 contains 12 residues. The complete variable domain, with remaining parts taken from reference TRBV11-2 and TRBJ2-5, reads EAGVAQSPRYKIIEKRQSVAFWCNPISGHATLYWYQQILGQGPKLLIQFQNNGVVDDSQLPKDRFSAERLKGVDSTLKIQPAKLEDSAVYLCASSFQEGTQYFGPGTRLLVL.